This T cell receptor (beta chain) came from a study of cytomegalovirus exposure and HLA in healthy donors. The overall study: The 110 or so validation repertoires used a platform that matched the one used for the approximately 700 first-cohort repertoires, as a later analysis reported. Notes on the study in general: Rarity marked most TCR sequences, yet some public TCRs occurred in many donors. Cytomegalovirus association was assigned to about 150 TCR beta chains. Reports described diagnosis of cytomegalovirus status by the classifier as highly specific and sensitive.

Comment on this clone: The antigen remains unidentified.

This CDR3 contains 15 residues. Trimming at V came to 0 bases and at J to 2 bases, leaving 3 bases not matched to a gene. Germline lookup yields CDR1 SGHNT and CDR2 YYREEE (reference sequence). Assay: immunoSEQ multiplex PCR; the TCRdb copy retains only in-frame clones and omits some. Of 130,000 to 150,000 clones detected, 70% to 90% appear once; the ten largest clones hold roughly 1.4%. The sequence derives from a woman aged 25 to 39 in good health and CMV-seronegative. The rearrangement links TRBV5-4 to TRBJ2-7; TRBD1 matches at 9 bases. The source material was PBMCs. CDR3 coding DNA: TGTGCCAGCAGCTTGGGACAGGGGGTGACCTACGAGCAGTACTTC. Its translation is CASSLGQGVTYEQYF. Combining the CDR3 with reference TRBV5-4 and TRBJ2-7 gives the whole variable domain ETGVTQSPTHLIKTRGQQVTLRCSSQSGHNTVSWYQQALGQGPQFIFQYYREEENGRGNFPPRFSGLQFPNYSSELNVNALELDDSALYLCASSLGQGVTYEQYFGPGTRLTVT.